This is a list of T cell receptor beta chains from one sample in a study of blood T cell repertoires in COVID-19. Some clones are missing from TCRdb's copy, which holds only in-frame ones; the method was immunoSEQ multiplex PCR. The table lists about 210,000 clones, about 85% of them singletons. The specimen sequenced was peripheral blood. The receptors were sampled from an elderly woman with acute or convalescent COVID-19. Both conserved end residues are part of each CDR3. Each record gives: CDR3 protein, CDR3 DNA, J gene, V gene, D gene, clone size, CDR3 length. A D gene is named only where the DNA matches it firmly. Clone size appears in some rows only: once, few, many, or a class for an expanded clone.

CDR3: CASSLTGGRGYTF
DNA: TGTGCCAGTAGTCTCACAGGGGGCAGAGGCTACACCTTC
J: TRBJ1-2
V: TRBV19
D: TRBD1
size: once
length: 13

CDR3: CASSSLGAAKNIQYF
DNA: TGTGCCAGCAGCTCGCTGGGAGCTGCCAAAAACATTCAGTACTTC
J: TRBJ2-4
V: TRBV27
D: -
size: -
length: 15

CDR3: CATSDFTRDSTYNEQFF
DNA: TGTGCCACCAGTGACTTCACCCGGGACAGTACCTACAATGAGCAGTTCTTC
J: TRBJ2-1
V: TRBV24-1
D: TRBD1
size: -
length: 17

CDR3: CASSLSLSSYNEQFF
DNA: TGTGCCAGCAGCTTAAGCTTAAGCTCCTACAATGAGCAGTTCTTC
J: TRBJ2-1
V: TRBV7-2
D: -
size: -
length: 15

CDR3: CASSPRPGGSNTIYF
DNA: TGTGCCAGCAGCCCTCGGCCGGGGGGGTCAAACACCATATATTTT
J: TRBJ1-3
V: TRBV13
D: -
size: once
length: 15

CDR3: CASKGNYNEQFF
DNA: TGTGCCAGCAAGGGGAACTACAATGAGCAGTTCTTC
J: TRBJ2-1
V: TRBV11-3
D: -
size: once
length: 12

CDR3: CASSLKGPGGNYGYTF
DNA: TGTGCCAGCAGCTTGAAAGGACCAGGGGGCAACTATGGCTACACCTTC
J: TRBJ1-2
V: TRBV5-8
D: TRBD1
size: -
length: 16

CDR3: CASSGFMTSGRAWREQYF
DNA: TGCGCCAGCAGTGGTTTTATGACTAGCGGGAGGGCCTGGAGGGAGCAGTACTTC
J: TRBJ2-7
V: TRBV10-1
D: TRBD2
size: -
length: 18

CDR3: CASSLAGQVYNEQFF
DNA: TGTGCCAGCAGCTTAGCGGGACAGGTTTACAATGAGCAGTTCTTC
J: TRBJ2-1
V: TRBV7-8
D: TRBD1
size: -
length: 15

CDR3: CASRKTGSIIDEQFF
DNA: TGTGCCAGCAGAAAGACAGGGTCGATCATCGATGAGCAGTTCTTC
J: TRBJ2-1
V: TRBV5-5
D: TRBD1
size: -
length: 15

CDR3: CAGGPRSYEQYF
DNA: TGTGCCGGCGGTCCGCGGTCCTACGAGCAGTACTTC
J: TRBJ2-7
V: TRBV28
D: -
size: -
length: 12

CDR3: CASSFHTGGAQEQYF
DNA: TGTGCCAGCAGCTTTCATACAGGGGGGGCGCAAGAGCAGTACTTC
J: TRBJ2-7
V: TRBV7-2
D: -
size: -
length: 15

CDR3: CAWSVQKGLGNTIYF
DNA: TGTGCCTGGAGTGTACAAAAGGGGTTGGGAAACACCATATATTTT
J: TRBJ1-3
V: TRBV30
D: -
size: -
length: 15

CDR3: CASSLTGGSYGYTF
DNA: TGTGCCAGCAGTTTAACAGGGGGCTCCTATGGCTACACCTTC
J: TRBJ1-2
V: TRBV28
D: TRBD1
size: -
length: 14

CDR3: CASSLETSGRANHYEQYF
DNA: TGCGCCAGCAGCTTGGAGACTAGCGGGAGGGCGAACCACTACGAGCAGTACTTC
J: TRBJ2-7
V: TRBV5-1
D: TRBD2
size: -
length: 18

CDR3: CASSLASGSFWEQFF
DNA: TGTGCCAGCAGCTTGGCTAGCGGGAGTTTTTGGGAGCAGTTCTTC
J: TRBJ2-1
V: TRBV7-2
D: TRBD2
size: -
length: 15

CDR3: CASSYSGTSDEYF
DNA: TGTGCCAGCAGCTATTCCGGGACTAGTGACGAGTACTTC
J: TRBJ2-7
V: TRBV7-2
D: TRBD2
size: -
length: 13

CDR3: CASTPAGMDTQYF
DNA: TGTGCCAGCACCCCCGCGGGGATGGATACGCAGTATTTT
J: TRBJ2-3
V: TRBV6-2/TRBV6-3
D: -
size: once
length: 13

CDR3: CASSSQIGFPFGKLFF
DNA: TGTGCCAGCAGCTCACAGATCGGATTCCCGTTCGGAAAACTGTTTTTT
J: TRBJ1-4
V: TRBV7-9
D: -
size: -
length: 16

CDR3: CASSQRGRGNYGYTF
DNA: TGTGCCAGCAGCCAACGCGGCAGGGGAAACTATGGCTACACCTTC
J: TRBJ1-2
V: TRBV5-4
D: -
size: -
length: 15

CDR3: CASRSSSGSLGELFF
DNA: TGTGCCAGCAGATCGTCTAGCGGGTCGCTCGGGGAGCTGTTTTTT
J: TRBJ2-2
V: TRBV2
D: TRBD2
size: -
length: 15

CDR3: CASSSLAAQSYEQYF
DNA: TGTGCCAGCAGTTCCCTAGCGGCTCAGTCCTACGAGCAGTACTTC
J: TRBJ2-7
V: TRBV27
D: TRBD2
size: -
length: 15

CDR3: CASSNSRVGGGYTF
DNA: TGTGCCAGCAGCAACTCCCGGGTCGGGGGTGGCTACACCTTC
J: TRBJ1-2
V: TRBV7-2
D: -
size: -
length: 14

CDR3: CASSTIQGGPGPQHF
DNA: TGTGCCAGCAGCACCATACAAGGGGGCCCGGGGCCCCAGCATTTT
J: TRBJ1-5
V: TRBV6-2/TRBV6-3
D: TRBD1
size: few
length: 15

CDR3: CASSPNNEQFF
DNA: TGTGCCAGCTCACCCAATAATGAGCAGTTCTTC
J: TRBJ2-1
V: TRBV18
D: -
size: -
length: 11

CDR3: CASSDSGRKGDTQYF
DNA: TGTGCCAGCAGCGATAGCGGGAGGAAGGGAGATACGCAGTATTTT
J: TRBJ2-3
V: TRBV7-2
D: TRBD2
size: -
length: 15

CDR3: CASSQRTGNQPQHF
DNA: TGTGCCAGCAGCCAAAGAACAGGGAATCAGCCCCAGCATTTT
J: TRBJ1-5
V: TRBV3-1/TRBV3-2
D: -
size: -
length: 14

CDR3: CASSLRSPTSGAYEQYF
DNA: TGTGCCAGCAGTCTAAGATCCCCTACTAGCGGAGCCTACGAGCAGTACTTC
J: TRBJ2-7
V: TRBV6-2/TRBV6-3
D: TRBD2
size: once
length: 17

CDR3: CASSRMTGVGALEKLFF
DNA: TGTGCCAGCAGTCGGATGACAGGGGTCGGAGCCTTGGAAAAACTGTTTTTT
J: TRBJ1-4
V: TRBV5-8
D: TRBD1
size: -
length: 17

CDR3: CASSVSTDSPLHF
DNA: TGTGCCAGCAGCGTAAGCACAGATTCACCCCTCCACTTT
J: TRBJ1-6
V: TRBV9
D: -
size: -
length: 13

CDR3: CASNLGTAYEQYF
DNA: TGTGCCAGCAACCTTGGGACTGCCTACGAGCAGTACTTC
J: TRBJ2-7
V: TRBV5-6
D: -
size: -
length: 13

CDR3: CASRPQGVGGTEAFF
DNA: TGTGCCAGCAGACCGCAGGGGGTCGGAGGCACTGAAGCTTTCTTT
J: TRBJ1-1
V: TRBV28
D: TRBD1
size: -
length: 15

CDR3: CASSVRDRYRPRGYTF
DNA: TGTGCCAGCAGCGTCCGGGACAGATACCGACCGAGGGGCTACACCTTC
J: TRBJ1-2
V: TRBV5-6
D: TRBD1
size: -
length: 16

CDR3: CASSWDRGRQAFF
DNA: TGTGCCAGCAGCTGGGACAGGGGGCGTCAAGCTTTCTTT
J: TRBJ1-1
V: TRBV5-8
D: TRBD1
size: -
length: 13

CDR3: CASSNDRVVGNTIYF
DNA: TGTGCCAGCAGTAACGACAGGGTCGTCGGAAACACCATATATTTT
J: TRBJ1-3
V: TRBV6-5
D: TRBD1
size: once
length: 15

CDR3: CASSPTQGQATNYGYTF
DNA: TGTGCCAGCAGCCCCACTCAGGGACAGGCAACGAACTATGGCTACACCTTC
J: TRBJ1-2
V: TRBV25-1
D: TRBD1
size: -
length: 17

CDR3: CASITPGTRSEQYF
DNA: TGTGCCAGCATTACCCCGGGGACACGCTCCGAGCAGTACTTC
J: TRBJ2-7
V: TRBV28
D: -
size: -
length: 14

CDR3: CASSADHKGQILKNIQYF
DNA: TGTGCCAGCAGCGCAGATCACAAGGGACAGATCCTCAAAAACATTCAGTACTTC
J: TRBJ2-4
V: TRBV9
D: TRBD1
size: once
length: 18

CDR3: CSYQELGQGRNEQFF
DNA: TGCAGCTACCAGGAATTGGGACAGGGGCGCAATGAGCAGTTCTTC
J: TRBJ2-1
V: TRBV29-1
D: TRBD1
size: -
length: 15

CDR3: CATAEYNEQFF
DNA: TGTGCGACGGCGGAATACAATGAGCAGTTCTTC
J: TRBJ2-1
V: TRBV19
D: -
size: -
length: 11

CDR3: CASSSGTSGTQYF
DNA: TGTGCCAGCAGCTCCGGGACTAGCGGGACCCAGTACTTC
J: TRBJ2-5
V: TRBV6-2/TRBV6-3
D: TRBD2
size: -
length: 13

CDR3: CASRSTGDYGYTF
DNA: TGTGCCAGCAGGTCGACAGGGGACTATGGCTACACCTTC
J: TRBJ1-2
V: TRBV6-5
D: TRBD1
size: -
length: 13

CDR3: CASSIEGGDTQYF
DNA: TGTGCCAGTAGTATAGAGGGAGGAGATACGCAGTATTTT
J: TRBJ2-3
V: TRBV19
D: -
size: -
length: 13